Following are 23 T cell receptor beta chains from one sample sequenced in a study of T cell repertoires in cytomegalovirus infection. TCRdb independently ran MiXCR on the reads; one entry per CDR3 protein. This sample carries fewer than 700,000 distinct CDR3 sequences, roughly a quarter of them seen once, and the ten largest clones take 8%. Sample: CD8+ T cells from PBMCs. The source is a human donor in good health (CMV status not recorded). Some clones in this sample may be carry-over from other donors' samples.

This clonotype was recorded many times. The rearrangement links TRBV7-9 to TRBJ1-2; 8 bases align to TRBD1. The ends lost 6 bases at V and 8 bases at J; junction bases unmatched: 8. Per germline, CDR1 SEHNR and CDR2 FQNEAQ (reference sequence). CDR3 size: 13 residues. The CDR3 sequence is CASSPTGARGYTF. In nucleotides, the CDR3 is TGTGCCAGCAGTCCGACAGGGGCGAGAGGCTACACCTTC.

This clonotype was recorded at least ten times. The rearrangement uses TRBV7-2 and TRBJ1-1, with unresolved D. CDR3 length equals 11 residues. CDR1 and CDR2 (germline): SGHTA, FQGNSA. Trimming removed 4 bases from V and 6 bases from J, with 6 bases in between. CDR3 protein: CASSSFSEAFF. In DNA form, the CDR3 reads TGTGCCAGCAGCTCTTTCTCTGAAGCTTTCTTT. The full variable domain, its missing parts supplied by reference TRBV7-2 and TRBJ1-1, is GAGVSQSPSNKVTEKGKDVELRCDPISGHTALYWYRQSLGQGLEFLIYFQGNSAPDKSGLPSDRFSAERTGGSVSTLTIQRTQQEDSAVYLCASSSFSEAFFGQGTRLTVV.

The gene calls are TRBV5-1 and TRBJ1-1; D unclear. Germline CDR1 reads SGHRS; CDR2 reads YFSETQ. The V end was cut by 0 bases, the J end by 6 bases, with 9 bases between. The CDR3 consists of 13 residues. This CDR3 is CASSLGEVSEAFF. The CDR3 DNA is TGCGCCAGCAGCTTGGGGGAGGTTTCTGAAGCTTTCTTT.

This clonotype was detected ten times or more. The J gene is TRBJ2-7, the V gene TRBV6-6; tentative D call: TRBD2 (5 bases). This CDR3 spans 12 amino acids. The V and J ends lost 5 bases and 3 bases respectively, with 8 bases between them. CDR1 is MNHNY, CDR2 SVGAGI, per germline (reference sequence). CDR3 protein: CASSPGVYEQYV. For the CDR3, the DNA is TGTGCCAGCAGTCCCGGGGTCTACGAGCAGTACGTC.

This chain connects TRBV7-6 to TRBJ2-4; D might be TRBD1 (6 bases). V gave up 4 bases and J gave up 6 bases, with 19 bases separating them. The CDR3 totals 16 residues. Per the germline V gene, CDR1 is SGHVS and CDR2 is FNYEAQ. CDR3 coding DNA: TGTGCCAGCAGCTCAGCACAGGGCAGGGCGATAAACATTCAGTACTTC. Translating it yields CASSSAQGRAINIQYF.

The chain carries TRBV6-6 and TRBJ1-2; 7 bases line up with TRBD1. This CDR3 comprises 14 residues. The trim removed 5 bases at V and 2 bases at J, leaving 5 bases unmatched. Germline values: CDR1 MNHNY, CDR2 SVGAGI (reference sequence). CDR3 coding DNA: TGTGCCAGCAGTACCTCGACAGGGAACTATGGCTACACCTTC. Its translation is CASSTSTGNYGYTF.

The rearrangement joins TRBV23-1 to TRBJ2-7, with D possibly being TRBD1 (6 bases). TRBV23-1 is an ORF; its function is uncertain. This CDR3 comprises 13 residues. V lost 8 bases and J 2 bases, leaving 13 bases between the germline ends. CDR3: CASPQGRTYEQYF. The CDR3 DNA sequence: TGCGCCAGCCCCCAGGGGAGAACCTACGAGCAGTACTTC.

This clonotype was seen more than once but under ten times. The rearrangement uses TRBV7-8 and TRBJ1-2; possibly TRBD1 for D (5 bases). The CDR3 length is 16 residues. Trimming took 4 bases from V and 3 from J, leaving 18 bases between them. From germline, CDR1 is SGHVS and CDR2 FQNEAQ. The CDR3 DNA follows: TGTGCCAGCAGCTCACCGATGGGAGGGGCAGACTATGGCTACACCTTC. Amino acid sequence: CASSSPMGGADYGYTF.

In its sample, this clonotype was seen a few times. This chain connects TRBV2 to TRBJ1-2; 7 bases map to TRBD1. Looked up from germline, CDR1 is SNHLY and CDR2 is FYNNEI. The CDR3 loop spans 13 amino acids. Trimming removed 7 bases from V and 6 bases from J; junction bases left unmatched: 8. The CDR3: CASTLTGSDGYTF. DNA for the CDR3: TGTGCCAGCACCCTGACAGGGAGCGATGGCTACACCTTC.

This clonotype was counted ten times or more. The CDR3 here is CASSYFGPPPNTGELFF. The CDR3 DNA reads as TGTGCCAGCAGCTACTTTGGACCCCCTCCGAACACCGGGGAGCTGTTTTTT. The chain is built from TRBV11-2 and TRBJ2-2; no reliable D call. V lost 4 bases and J 0 bases, leaving 15 bases between the germline ends. The CDR3 has 17 residues. Looked up from germline, CDR1 is SGHAT and CDR2 is FQNNGV.

This clonotype was recorded at least ten times. This rearrangement joins TRBV28 to TRBJ1-6; D remains unclear. In germline, CDR1 is MDHEN, CDR2 SYDVKM. The CDR3 loop spans 14 amino acids. The V end was cut by 5 bases, the J end by 7 bases, with 12 bases between. CDR3 bases: TGTGCCAGCAGTCTCCCGGGTGTGAATTCACCCCTCCACTTT. Its translation: CASSLPGVNSPLHF.

V is TRBV10-3 and J is TRBJ2-2; 8 bases fit TRBD2. Germline V gene data show CDR1 as ENHRY and CDR2 as SYGVKD. The V gene end was trimmed by 7 bases and the J gene end by 5 bases; junction bases not matched to a gene: 15. This CDR3 is 17 amino acids long. The CDR3 region has the DNA TGTGCCATCAAACTAACGCGGGGGGACCATAGTACCGGGGAGCTGTTTTTT. Translation: CAIKLTRGDHSTGELFF.

This clonotype was seen just once. The junction differs from germline at one of its ends, possibly a read error. The V gene is TRBV14, the J gene TRBJ2-7; 10 bases line up with TRBD1. The germline CDR1 and CDR2 sequences are SGHDN and FVKESK. The CDR3 covers 14 residues. CDR3 loop: CASNQRGQGDEQYF. CDR3 nucleotide sequence: TGTGCCAGCAACCAAAGAGGACAGGGGGACGAGCAGTACTTC.

The chain uses TRBV14 and TRBJ1-1; D possibly corresponds to TRBD1 (6 bases). V was pared by 0 bases and J by 5 bases, with 13 bases between. The germline gives CDR1 SGHDN, CDR2 FVKESK. CDR3 length equals 15 residues. CDR3 region: CASSQDWGRFTEAFF. The CDR3 DNA follows: TGTGCCAGCAGCCAAGATTGGGGGCGGTTTACTGAAGCTTTCTTT.

This clonotype was detected many times. The chain carries TRBV7-2 and TRBJ2-1; D may be TRBD2 (6 bases). Germline CDR1 is SGHTA and CDR2 is FQGNSA. V gave up 5 bases and J gave up 6 bases, with 26 bases separating them. The CDR3 consists of 18 residues. Written as DNA, the CDR3 is TGTGCCAGCAGCAATCCAAATCACACCGGGACTCTCACCAATGAGCAGTTCTTC. Translation gives CASSNPNHTGTLTNEQFF. Complete variable domain (other parts from reference TRBV7-2 and TRBJ2-1): GAGVSQSPSNKVTEKGKDVELRCDPISGHTALYWYRQSLGQGLEFLIYFQGNSAPDKSGLPSDRFSAERTGGSVSTLTIQRTQQEDSAVYLCASSNPNHTGTLTNEQFFGPGTRLTVL.

This clonotype was seen ten or more times. The chain combines TRBV2 with TRBJ2-5; 10 nucleotides align to TRBD1. V trimming: 4 bases; J trimming: 5 bases; junction bases outside the gene matches: 10. CDR3 length: 16 amino acids. From germline, CDR1 is SNHLY and CDR2 FYNNEI. For the CDR3, the DNA is TGTGCCAGCAGTGCCAAACCGGGACAGGGGTCGGAGACCCAGTACTTC. It translates to CASSAKPGQGSETQYF.

The gene calls are TRBV28 and TRBJ2-7; D is undetermined. From germline, CDR1 is MDHEN and CDR2 SYDVKM. Trimming took off 5 bases at V and 12 bases at J, with 11 bases between the two ends. The CDR3 contains 10 residues. CDR3 sequence (DNA): TGTGCCAGCAGTCCGAGTTATCGGTACGTC. Its protein is CASSPSYRYV.

This clonotype was counted ten times or more. This sequence joins TRBV7-9 and TRBJ2-1; D could derive from TRBD1 or TRBD2 (5 bases each). Trimming removed 1 base from V and 5 bases from J, with 12 bases in between. In germline, CDR1 is SEHNR, CDR2 FQNEAQ (reference sequence). This CDR3 is 15 amino acids long. In DNA form, the CDR3 reads TGTGCCAGCAGCTTAGTATCAAGGGACCACAATGAGCAGTTCTTC. It specifies CASSLVSRDHNEQFF.

This chain links TRBV11-1 with TRBJ1-1; maybe TRBD1 (5 bases). Trimming shortened V by 4 bases and J by 3 bases, and 15 bases separated the two germline ends. The length of the CDR3 is 15 residues. Germline loops: CDR1 SGHAT, CDR2 FQDESV (reference sequence). CDR3 amino acids: CASSWGREGHTEAFF. The CDR3 nucleotides read TGTGCCAGCAGCTGGGGACGGGAGGGTCACACTGAAGCTTTCTTT.

This clonotype was seen a handful of times. V and J are TRBV7-6 and TRBJ1-5; possibly TRBD1 for D (5 bases). Trimming pared 5 bases from V and 4 bases from J, leaving 12 bases between. CDR3 length: 14 residues. Germline CDR1 is SGHVS and CDR2 is FNYEAQ. The CDR3 is CASSLSQGNQPQHF. The CDR3 nucleotides are TGTGCCAGCAGCCTCAGTCAGGGAAATCAGCCCCAGCATTTT.

The V and J genes are TRBV7-9 and TRBJ2-2, with D perhaps TRBD2 (6 bases). Germline assignment: CDR1 SEHNR and CDR2 FQNEAQ (reference sequence). V dropped 8 bases and J dropped 6 bases, with 10 bases sitting between them. The CDR3 runs 12 residues. The CDR3 loop is CASFGGPGELFF. CDR3 sequence (DNA): TGTGCCAGCTTCGGAGGGCCCGGGGAGCTGTTTTTT.

Only a few counts were recorded for this clonotype. The chain carries TRBV7-9 and TRBJ2-1; D may be TRBD2 (5 bases). V dropped 3 bases and J dropped 9 bases, with 12 bases sitting between them. The CDR3 covers 13 residues. Germline values: CDR1 SEHNR, CDR2 FQNEAQ (reference sequence). The CDR3 region is CASSFHLAFEQFF. DNA of the CDR3: TGTGCCAGCAGCTTCCACCTAGCTTTTGAGCAGTTCTTC.

V gene TRBV20-1 combines with J gene TRBJ2-7, with D uncertain. Trimming pared 0 bases from V and 0 bases from J, leaving 9 bases between. The CDR3 is 14 amino acids. CDR1 is DFQATT, CDR2 SNEGSKA, per germline (reference sequence). In DNA, the CDR3 is TGCAGTGCTAGAGACAGGCGCAGCTCCTACGAGCAGTACTTC. This codes for CSARDRRSSYEQYF.